There are many counts of the clone carrying this TCR beta chain. This entry is derived from a study of Graves' ophthalmopathy and Graves' hyperthyroidism. With 3 bases clipped from V and 2 bases from J, the junction kept 3 bases outside the gene matches. The length of the CDR3 is 14 residues. RNA served as the template for amplifying TCR beta CDR3 regions. First-round RT-PCR employed HTBI primers, with a second-round multiplex PCR after it. TCRdb re-analysed the multiplex PCR reads in MiXCR, keeping a single row per CDR3 protein. The sample has approximately 480,000 distinct CDR3 sequences; about an eighth are singletons.

V and J are TRBV12-3 or TRBV12-4 and TRBJ1-1; the match to TRBD1 covers 7 bases. The sequenced material came from blood. This clonotype originated in a woman in her thirties with Graves' ophthalmopathy. The DNA of the CDR3 is TGTGCCAGCAGTTTTGGACAGGTAAACACTGAAGCTTTCTTT. Its protein product is CASSFGQVNTEAFF.